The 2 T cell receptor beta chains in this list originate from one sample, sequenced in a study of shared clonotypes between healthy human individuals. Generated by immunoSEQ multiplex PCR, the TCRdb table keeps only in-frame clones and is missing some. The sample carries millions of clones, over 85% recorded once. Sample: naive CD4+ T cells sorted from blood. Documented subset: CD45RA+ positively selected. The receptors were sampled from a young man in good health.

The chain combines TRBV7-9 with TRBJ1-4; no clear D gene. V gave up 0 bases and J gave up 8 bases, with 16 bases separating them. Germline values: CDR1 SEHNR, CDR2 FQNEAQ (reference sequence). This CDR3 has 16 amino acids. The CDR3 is CASSLAGSLVREKLFF. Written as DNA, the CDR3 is TGTGCCAGCAGCTTAGCCGGTTCCCTAGTGAGGGAAAAACTGTTTTTT.

The CDR3 DNA sequence: TGTGCCAGCAGCTACGACCGGGATGGCTACACCTTC. Protein product: CASSYDRDGYTF. V usage is TRBV7-2 and J usage is TRBJ1-2; no reliable D call. The V and J ends lost 4 bases and 6 bases respectively, with 9 bases between them. The germline V gene has CDR1 SGHTA and CDR2 FQGNSA. The CDR3 is 12 amino acids.